This T cell receptor beta chain was found in a study of blood T cells in healthy people across ages. Trimming took off 3 bases at V and 8 bases at J, with 16 bases between the two ends. Germline assignment: CDR1 LGHDT and CDR2 YNNKEL (reference sequence). The CDR3 is made up of 14 amino acids. The sample, around 10 milliliters of peripheral blood, was drawn from each donor. Overall study findings and caveats: Naive T cell percentage showed a strong correlation with the diversity of TCR beta. Naive CD4+ cell counts and diversity both ran higher in long-lived than in aged donors.

A second PCR, run for roughly 7 to 11 cycles, used a sample-barcoded 5' primer plus a J-beta primer mix. Every molecule of cDNA carried a tag from a template-switch adaptor with 12 random nucleotides. Each CDR3 protein is one row after TCRdb ran MiXCR on the 5' RACE reads. The sample lists 1.5 million to 2 million distinct CDR3 sequences, about 35% seen once, with around 11% in the top ten. As concerns this clonotype: Its target is unknown.

The chain is built from TRBV3-1 and TRBJ1-1; no definite D call. Material for sequencing was blood. The TCR sequence derives from a young woman in good health. CDR3 sequence: CASSHAGVRREAFF. CDR3 DNA sequence: TGTGCCAGCAGCCATGCCGGGGTCCGGAGGGAAGCTTTCTTT.